This passage covers 30 T cell receptor beta chains from one sample sequenced in a study of cytomegalovirus exposure and HLA in healthy donors. Generated by immunoSEQ multiplex PCR, the TCRdb table keeps only in-frame clones and is missing some. The data contain approximately 230,000 clones, about 90% of them singletons. The material sequenced was PBMCs. The source of these receptors is a man between 18 and 35 years old in good health and CMV-seropositive.

The chain has TRBV11-2 and TRBJ1-1, with D possibly TRBD1 on 5 matching bases. The CDR3 has 14 amino acids. Trimming took 5 bases from V and 5 from J, leaving 15 bases between them. Germline CDR1 is SGHAT and CDR2 is FQNNGV. CDR3 DNA sequence: TGTGCCAGCAGCCTAAGCTGGGAGGGGACTGAAGCTTTCTTT. Its translation is CASSLSWEGTEAFF.

The chain uses TRBV29-1 and TRBJ1-1, with TRBD1 identical over 9 bases. The V and J ends lost 7 bases and 4 bases, in that order; junction bases with no gene match: 4. This CDR3 contains 12 residues. Germline V lookup: CDR1 SQVTM, CDR2 ANQGSEA. CDR3 protein: CSAPTGGTEAFF. DNA of the CDR3: TGCAGCGCTCCGACAGGGGGCACTGAAGCTTTCTTT.

This clone has just a few counts. The J gene is TRBJ2-1, the V gene TRBV9; D is unresolved. Looked up from germline, CDR1 is SGDLS and CDR2 is YYNGEE. V was pared by 4 bases and J by 4 bases, with 9 bases between. CDR3 length: 13 amino acids. The CDR3 reads CASSLTLYNEQFF. CDR3 nucleotide sequence: TGTGCCAGCAGCTTGACTCTTTACAATGAGCAGTTCTTC.

The V gene is TRBV29-1, the J gene TRBJ1-2; D call uncertain. The CDR3 totals 12 residues. Germline V CDR1 and CDR2: SQVTM, ANQGSEA. Trimming removed 4 bases from V and 0 bases from J, with 6 bases in between. The CDR3 spells CSVVLPNYGYTF. For the CDR3, the DNA is TGCAGCGTTGTTTTGCCTAACTATGGCTACACCTTC.

The V and J genes are TRBV7-9 and TRBJ2-4; TRBD2 matches 9 bases. The germline CDR1 and CDR2 sequences are SEHNR and FQNEAQ (reference sequence). With V trimmed by 8 bases and J by 6 bases, 5 bases remained unmatched. This CDR3 has 13 residues. CDR3 loop: CASGTAGGNIQYF. Written as DNA, the CDR3 is TGTGCCAGCGGGACAGCGGGAGGAAACATTCAGTACTTC.

The J gene is TRBJ1-2, the V gene TRBV5-4; 9 nucleotides line up with TRBD1. Germline CDR1 reads SGHNT; CDR2 reads YYREEE (reference sequence). The CDR3 extends over 13 amino acids. J gave up 5 bases and V 3 bases, and 2 bases lay outside the gene matches. CDR3 DNA: TGTGCCAGCAGCTCACAGGGGGCGTATGGCTACACCTTC. This codes for CASSSQGAYGYTF.

This clone appeared once. The rearrangement uses TRBV15 and TRBJ2-1; 8 bases are shared with TRBD1. The CDR3 has 15 residues. The trim removed 2 bases at V and 3 bases at J, leaving 3 bases unmatched. Per germline, CDR1 LNHNV and CDR2 YYDKDF (reference sequence). DNA of the CDR3: TGTGCCACCAGCAGATCCGGGACAGGCTACAATGAGCAGTTCTTC. Encoded protein: CATSRSGTGYNEQFF. Filled out from reference TRBV15 and TRBJ2-1, the complete variable domain reads DAMVIQNPRYQVTQFGKPVTLSCSQTLNHNVMYWYQQKSSQAPKLLFHYYDKDFNNEADTPDNFQSRRPNTSFCFLDIRSPGLGDTAMYLCATSRSGTGYNEQFFGPGTRLTVL.

J is TRBJ2-7 and V is TRBV18; 8 positions match TRBD2. The length of the CDR3 is 13 residues. The ends lost 6 bases at V and 7 bases at J; junction bases unmatched: 8. From germline, CDR1 is KGHSH and CDR2 LQKENI. CDR3 residues: CASSDGLAWEQYF. The CDR3 DNA reads TGTGCCAGCTCGGACGGACTAGCCTGGGAGCAGTACTTC.

CDR3 sequence reads: CSCQDYRNTGELFF. CDR3 nucleotides: TGCAGCTGCCAGGACTACCGAAACACCGGGGAGCTGTTTTTT. This chain uses TRBV29-1 with TRBJ2-2; TRBD2 might be the D (6 bases). The germline V gene encodes CDR1 SQVTM and CDR2 ANQGSEA. Trimming removed 8 bases at V and 2 bases at J, with 15 bases between. CDR3 length: 14 amino acids.

This rearrangement joins TRBV27 to TRBJ1-2; possibly TRBD1 for D (5 bases). Germline V gene sequence: CDR1 MNHEY, CDR2 SMNVEV (reference sequence). Deletions cut 1 base from V and 8 bases from J, with 11 bases between. The CDR3 is 13 residues long. DNA of the CDR3: TGTGCCAGCAGTTTATTTCCGGGGGAAGGCTACACCTTC. It codes for CASSLFPGEGYTF.

The gene calls are TRBV19 and TRBJ1-5, with D perhaps matching TRBD1 (6 bases). The ends were cut back, 6 bases at V and 7 bases at J, with 22 bases in the middle. The CDR3 is 16 residues long. The V gene's germline CDR1 is LNHDA and CDR2 SQIVND (reference sequence). The CDR3 DNA reads as TGTGCCAGTAGCACAAGACAGGCAGCCCTAGGACAGCCCCAGCATTTT. This gives the protein CASSTRQAALGQPQHF.

CDR3 in DNA: TGTGCCACCAGCAGAGGGAAGGGGAACACCGGGGAGCTGTTTTTT. It encodes CATSRGKGNTGELFF. The rearrangement uses TRBV15 and TRBJ2-2; D is unclear. The V end was cut by 1 base, the J end by 1 base, with 7 bases between. CDR1 and CDR2 from the germline V gene are LNHNV and YYDKDF (reference sequence). The CDR3 consists of 15 residues.

The J gene is TRBJ2-7, the V gene TRBV15; D is unclear. The CDR3 runs to 12 residues. Germline V gene data show CDR1 as LNHNV and CDR2 as YYDKDF (reference sequence). Trimming removed 6 bases at V and 0 bases at J, with 6 bases between. The CDR3 protein is CATRDGSYEQYF. CDR3 coding DNA: TGTGCCACCAGAGACGGCTCCTACGAGCAGTACTTC.

CDR3 amino acids: CASSAMGGGPYEQYF. CDR3 DNA: TGTGCCAGCAGTGCTATGGGCGGGGGGCCCTACGAGCAGTACTTC. The J gene is TRBJ2-7, the V gene TRBV2; 8 bases fit TRBD2. Losses at the gene ends were 4 bases for V and 2 bases for J; bases not matched to a gene: 7. Germline-derived CDR1 and CDR2 are SNHLY and FYNNEI. CDR3 length: 15 amino acids.

The J gene is TRBJ2-3, the V gene TRBV6-6; TRBD2 matches 9 bases. V gave up 11 bases and J gave up 6 bases; unmatched junction bases: 9. CDR1 is MNHNY, CDR2 SVGAGI, per germline (reference sequence). The CDR3 is 13 residues long. CDR3 sequence: CAGWREGLDTQYF. In DNA, the CDR3 is TGTGCCGGTTGGCGGGAGGGCCTTGATACGCAGTATTTT.

Worth noting for this clone: The sample carries other DNA sequences with the same CDR3. CDR3 DNA sequence: TGCGCCAGCAGCTTGGGACAGGGAGGCGAGCAGTACTTC. Its protein is CASSLGQGGEQYF. The genes are TRBV5-1 and TRBJ2-7, with a weak D call TRBD1 (7 bases). V was clipped by 0 bases and J by 6 bases, with 10 bases between them. Germline V gene lookup returns CDR1 SGHRS and CDR2 YFSETQ. The CDR3 contains 13 residues.

V and J are TRBV4-3 and TRBJ2-1; D may be TRBD2 (5 bases). Germline V gene data show CDR1 as LGHNA and CDR2 as YSLEER. The ends were cut back, 0 bases at V and 4 bases at J, with 16 bases in the middle. CDR3 length: 17 amino acids. Here the CDR3 reads CASSQDPLAEVYNEQFF. CDR3 nucleotide sequence: TGCGCCAGCAGCCAAGATCCCCTGGCGGAGGTATACAATGAGCAGTTCTTC.

The V gene is TRBV4-2, the J gene TRBJ1-1; D unresolved. The length of the CDR3 is 14 residues. V lost 4 bases to trimming and J lost 3 bases, with 12 bases between them. CDR1 and CDR2 (germline): LGHNA, YNFKEQ. The CDR3 sequence: CASSLAREYTEAFF. CDR3 sequence (DNA): TGTGCCAGCAGCCTTGCTAGGGAATACACTGAAGCTTTCTTT.

The CDR3, as DNA: TGTGCCAGTCAATCGGGGACTAGCTCATGGGAGACCCAGTACTTC. Translating it yields CASQSGTSSWETQYF. The gene calls are TRBV2 and TRBJ2-5; TRBD2 agrees at 9 bases. V dropped 9 bases and J dropped 5; count of bases not matched to a gene: 13. Looked up from germline, CDR1 is SNHLY and CDR2 is FYNNEI. The CDR3 runs to 15 residues.

This sequence joins TRBV5-4 and TRBJ1-3; D is perhaps TRBD1 (5 bases). CDR1 and CDR2 (germline): SGHNT, YYREEE (reference sequence). V was clipped by 4 bases and J by 2 bases, with 7 bases between them. The CDR3 contains 13 residues. The CDR3 is CASSPDTGNTIYF. The CDR3 region has the DNA TGTGCCAGCAGCCCGGACACTGGAAACACCATATATTTT.

This chain connects TRBV2 to TRBJ2-7; the match to TRBD2 covers 9 bases. The CDR3 has 15 amino acids. Germline V gene sequence: CDR1 SNHLY, CDR2 FYNNEI. V shed 5 bases, J shed 2 bases, and the junction held 7 bases outside the gene matches. The CDR3 bases are TGTGCCAGCAGTAAAAGACTAGCGGAGACCTACGAGCAGTACTTC. This encodes CASSKRLAETYEQYF. The variable domain in full, with the rest retrieved from reference TRBV2 and TRBJ2-7, is EPEVTQTPSHQVTQMGQEVILRCVPISNHLYFYWYRQILGQKVEFLVSFYNNEISEKSEIFDDQFSVERPDGSNFTLKIRSTKLEDSAMYFCASSKRLAETYEQYFGPGTRLTVT.

This clone was detected a few times. This chain connects TRBV4-3 to TRBJ2-7; D not resolved. CDR1 LGHNA and CDR2 YSLEER come from the germline V gene. This CDR3 comprises 16 residues. Trimming shortened V by 1 base and J by 7 bases, and 20 bases separated the two germline ends. The CDR3 loop is CASSQASGEHLREQYF. In nucleotides, the CDR3 is TGCGCCAGCAGCCAAGCGAGTGGGGAACACCTACGGGAGCAGTACTTC.

The rearrangement joins TRBV28 to TRBJ2-7; D may be TRBD1 or TRBD2 (5 bases each). Trimming stripped 7 bases from V and 2 bases from J, with 15 bases between. CDR1 MDHEN and CDR2 SYDVKM come from the germline V gene. The CDR3 has 14 amino acids. As DNA, the CDR3 is TGTGCCAGCACCCTCTCGGGGCTTACCTACGAGCAGTACTTC. It specifies CASTLSGLTYEQYF.

The chain carries TRBV7-8 and TRBJ2-7; possible D gene TRBD2, 5 bases. The CDR3 sequence is 14 residues long. V shed 5 bases and J shed 1 base, with 12 bases lying between them. CDR1 is SGHVS and CDR2 is FQNEAQ in the germline V gene. The CDR3 region is CASSVGLKSYEQYF. The DNA of the CDR3 is TGTGCCAGCAGCGTTGGACTTAAATCCTACGAGCAGTACTTC.

The sample holds one count of this clone. The chain is built from TRBV2 and TRBJ2-1; 13 nucleotides align to TRBD2. Germline CDR1 is SNHLY and CDR2 is FYNNEI. This CDR3 is 15 amino acids long. V was pared by 5 bases and J by 8 bases, with 6 bases of the junction left unmatched. The CDR3 DNA reads as TGTGCCAGCAGTCAGCCGGGACTAGCGGGACATGAGCAGTTCTTC. Its translation is CASSQPGLAGHEQFF.

The chain carries TRBV7-3 and TRBJ1-2; D uncertain. The V end was cut by 2 bases, the J end by 5 bases, with 12 bases between. This CDR3 contains 14 residues. CDR1 is SGHTA, CDR2 FQGTGA, per germline. CDR3 DNA sequence: TGTGCCAGCAGCTTAGCCGGGGTAGGGTATGGCTACACCTTC. Translation: CASSLAGVGYGYTF.

The rearrangement uses TRBV28 and TRBJ1-3; 7 bases map to TRBD1. The germline V gene has CDR1 MDHEN and CDR2 SYDVKM. CDR3 length equals 17 residues. J gave up 4 bases and V 3 bases, and 12 bases lay outside the gene matches. CDR3 nucleotides: TGTGCCAGCAGTTTCAATCCGACAGGGCGGTACGGAAACACCATATATTTT. This encodes CASSFNPTGRYGNTIYF.

The V gene is TRBV28, the J gene TRBJ1-2; maybe TRBD1 (5 bases). CDR3 size: 14 residues. Trimming removed 3 bases from V and 5 bases from J, with 13 bases in between. Looked up from germline, CDR1 is MDHEN and CDR2 is SYDVKM. CDR3: CASSFFDRPYGYTF. The CDR3 DNA sequence: TGTGCCAGCAGTTTTTTTGACAGACCTTATGGCTACACCTTC.

The rearrangement joins TRBV9 to TRBJ1-1, with 9 bases matching TRBD1. V lost 3 bases and J lost 5; bases outside the gene matches: 2. Germline assignment: CDR1 SGDLS and CDR2 YYNGEE. CDR3 length: 13 residues. The CDR3 DNA is TGTGCCAGCAGCGGGGACAGGGTGACTGAAGCTTTCTTT. Its protein product is CASSGDRVTEAFF.

This clone came up once. The V call is TRBV11-2, the J call TRBJ1-1; 8 nucleotides agree with TRBD1. There are 14 residues in the CDR3. V lost 5 bases and J lost 7; bases outside the gene matches: 9. Per the germline V gene, CDR1 is SGHAT and CDR2 is FQNNGV. In nucleotides, the CDR3 is TGTGCCAGCAGCGGACGACAGGGGTTGGGTGAAGCTTTCTTT. Translated, it gives CASSGRQGLGEAFF.